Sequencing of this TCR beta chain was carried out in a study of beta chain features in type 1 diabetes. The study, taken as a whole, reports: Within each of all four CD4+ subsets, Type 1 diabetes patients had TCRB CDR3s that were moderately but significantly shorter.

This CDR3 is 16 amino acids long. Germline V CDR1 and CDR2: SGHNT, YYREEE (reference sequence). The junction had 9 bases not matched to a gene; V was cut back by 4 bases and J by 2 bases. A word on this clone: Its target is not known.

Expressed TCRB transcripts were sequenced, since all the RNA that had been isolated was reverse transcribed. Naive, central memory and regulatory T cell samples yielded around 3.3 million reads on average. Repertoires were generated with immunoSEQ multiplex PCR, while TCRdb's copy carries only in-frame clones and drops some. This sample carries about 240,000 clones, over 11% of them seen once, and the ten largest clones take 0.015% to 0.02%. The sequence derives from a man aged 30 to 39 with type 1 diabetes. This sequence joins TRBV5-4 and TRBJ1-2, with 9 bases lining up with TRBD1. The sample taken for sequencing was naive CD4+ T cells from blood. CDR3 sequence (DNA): TGTGCCAGCAGCCCAGCGACAGGGGGAGTAAACTATGGCTACACCTTC. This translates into CASSPATGGVNYGYTF.